This T cell receptor beta chain appears in the sequencing data of a study of breast tumors, draining lymph nodes, adjacent tissues. A single record per CDR3 protein comes from TCRdb applying MiXCR to the multiplex PCR reads. The repertoire includes around 300,000 distinct CDR3 sequences, around 31% of them detected once, and approximately 1% sits in the top ten. Breast cancer patients provided tissue from their axillary draining lymph nodes. Germline CDR1 is KGHDR and CDR2 is SFDVKD. Trimming removed 8 bases at V and 15 bases at J, with 13 bases between. The CDR3 is 10 amino acids. Material for sequencing was axillary lymph node tissue. The V call is TRBV24-1, the J call TRBJ1-5, with a possible D match to TRBD1 (5 bases). This sequence originates from a female donor with breast cancer. Some clones in this sample may be carry-over from other donors' samples. The CDR3 protein is CATTSPGPHF. For the CDR3, the DNA is TGTGCCACCACGTCGCCGGGACCGCATTTT.